Following are 11 T cell receptor beta chains from one sample sequenced in a study of shared clonotypes between healthy human individuals. TCRdb keeps only in-frame clones here, not all; method: immunoSEQ multiplex PCR. The table lists fewer than 600,000 clones, 70% to 80% of them singletons, with about 12% in the top ten. The material sequenced was PBMCs. All receptors come from a woman aged 40-49 years in good health. Some clones in this sample may be carry-over from other donors' samples.

The chain uses TRBV28 and TRBJ1-3, with TRBD1 matching over 7 bases. V trimming: 7 bases; J trimming: 8 bases; junction bases outside the gene matches: 8. The CDR3 is made up of 13 amino acids. Germline loops: CDR1 MDHEN, CDR2 SYDVKM. CDR3 amino acids: CASTPGQSDTIYF. The CDR3 nucleotides are TGTGCCAGCACCCCGGGACAGTCGGACACCATATATTTT.

The chain employs TRBV28 and TRBJ1-4; D unclear. CDR1 and CDR2 from the germline V gene are MDHEN and SYDVKM. V was shortened by 4 bases and J by 8 bases, with 8 bases between the two germline ends. This CDR3 region has 12 residues. CDR3 coding DNA: TGTGCCAGCAGTTCCTATACGGAAAAACTGTTTTTT. Translation: CASSSYTEKLFF.

V is TRBV2 and J is TRBJ2-1; D possibly corresponds to TRBD2 (7 bases). Deletions cut 7 bases from V and 0 bases from J, with 13 bases between. CDR3 length: 15 residues. CDR1 and CDR2 from the germline V gene are SNHLY and FYNNEI. CDR3 loop: CASKGEGGSYNEQFF. Here the CDR3 DNA reads TGTGCCAGCAAGGGGGAGGGTGGCTCCTACAATGAGCAGTTCTTC.

Only one count was recorded for this clone. Just one base apart from a much larger clone, this may be a read error. The chain has TRBV5-4 and TRBJ2-5; possible D gene TRBD2, 6 bases. Gene TRBJ2-7 matches the end of the DNA better, so the J call may be wrong. Germline V CDR1 and CDR2: SGHNT, YYREEE (reference sequence). The CDR3 sequence is 12 residues long. The CDR3 protein is CASRFSGYEQYF. CDR3 bases: TGTGCCAGCAGATTTAGCGGCTACGAGCAGTACTTC.

The rearrangement joins TRBV7-9 to TRBJ2-1; D not resolved. CDR1 SEHNR and CDR2 FQNEAQ come from the germline V gene (reference sequence). CDR3 length: 13 residues. Trimming pared 1 base from V and 9 bases from J, leaving 10 bases between. DNA of the CDR3: TGTGCCAGCAGCTTAGTACCCCTTGCTGAGCAGTTCTTC. Translated, it gives CASSLVPLAEQFF.

The J gene is TRBJ2-7, the V gene TRBV2; 10 nucleotides agree with TRBD1. CDR1 SNHLY and CDR2 FYNNEI come from the germline V gene. Trimming took 6 bases from V and 5 from J; bases not matched to a gene: 10. This CDR3 has 15 residues. The CDR3 sequence is CASSRRQGARDEQYF. CDR3 in DNA: TGTGCCAGCAGCCGAAGACAGGGGGCGCGAGACGAGCAGTACTTC.

V usage is TRBV27 and J usage is TRBJ2-1; 9 bases map to TRBD2. Germline V gene sequence: CDR1 MNHEY, CDR2 SMNVEV (reference sequence). The J segment lost 7 bases and the V segment lost 5 bases, leaving 9 bases of the junction unmatched. The CDR3 covers 15 residues. CDR3 DNA: TGTGCCAGCAGTCTATTAGCGGGAGTGTTGAATGAGCAGTTCTTC. Translation gives CASSLLAGVLNEQFF.

A few counts support this clone. This chain uses TRBV27 with TRBJ2-3; D remains ambiguous. Germline V lookup: CDR1 MNHEY, CDR2 SMNVEV (reference sequence). This CDR3 region has 15 residues. V lost 8 bases to trimming and J lost 0 bases, with 15 bases between them. The CDR3: CASGPWVLSTDTQYF. The DNA of the CDR3 is TGTGCCAGCGGCCCCTGGGTCTTGAGCACAGATACGCAGTATTTT.

This rearrangement joins TRBV6-1 to TRBJ2-3; weak D call: TRBD2 (6 bases). Trimming cost V 0 bases and J 0 bases, with 13 bases left between them. The CDR3 spans 17 residues. Germline CDR1 MNHNS, CDR2 SASEGT. The DNA of the CDR3 is TGTGCCAGCAGTGAAGCGTGGTCCGGGACTAGCACAGATACGCAGTATTTT. Its translation: CASSEAWSGTSTDTQYF.

This clone has just a few counts. The CDR3 DNA is TGTGCCAGCAGCTTAGCACGGGGCCAAGGGTACTTC. As protein: CASSLARGQGYF. The chain recombines TRBV7-9 with TRBJ2-7, with D perhaps given as TRBD1 or TRBD2 (5 bases each). V lost 0 bases, J lost 12 bases, and 12 bases lay in between. Germline-derived CDR1 and CDR2 are SEHNR and FQNEAQ (reference sequence). The CDR3 consists of 12 residues.

The chain combines TRBV5-1 with TRBJ2-5; D possibly uses TRBD1 or TRBD2 (5 bases each). The tail of the sequence fits TRBJ2-7 better, so the J call may be wrong. Germline CDR1 reads SGHRS; CDR2 reads YFSETQ. CDR3 length: 15 amino acids. CDR3 in amino acids: CASSLSGTQYYEQYF. The CDR3 region has the DNA TGCGCCAGCAGCTTGTCGGGGACCCAATACTACGAGCAGTACTTC.